The table lists the clone carrying this TCR beta chain with a count of one. Sequenced by immunoSEQ multiplex PCR; TCRdb stores in-frame clones only, minus some. The data hold 200,000 to 250,000 clones, with approximately 83% observed a single time. Cohort placement rested on clinical history that participants reported themselves. This sample is part of a study of blood T cell repertoires in COVID-19. Across the whole study: Samples of COVID-19 (acute and convalescent) were obtained from the United States, Italy and Spain.

After removal of 1 base from V and 1 base from J, the junction contained 10 bases not matched to a gene. The CDR3 contains 17 residues. In germline, CDR1 is SGHRS, CDR2 YFSETQ. This receptor was taken from a woman in her thirties or forties with acute COVID-19. J is TRBJ1-1 and V is TRBV5-1; 7 nucleotides line up with TRBD1. The sequenced sample consisted of PBMCs or T cells enriched from blood (not recorded which). CDR3 region: CASSLPRDRNTNTEAFF. The CDR3 coding sequence is TGCGCCAGCAGCTTGCCCCGGGACAGAAATACGAACACTGAAGCTTTCTTT. Supplemented by reference TRBV5-1 and TRBJ1-1, the full variable domain reads KAGVTQTPRYLIKTRGQQVTLSCSPISGHRSVSWYQQTPGQGLQFLFEYFSETQRNKGNFPGRFSGRQFSNSRSEMNVSTLELGDSALYLCASSLPRDRNTNTEAFFGQGTRLTVV.